Following are 32 T cell receptor beta chains from one sample sequenced in a study of blood T cell repertoires in COVID-19. Repertoires were generated with immunoSEQ multiplex PCR, while TCRdb's copy carries only in-frame clones and drops some. The sample records about 250,000 clones, roughly 82% being singletons. The sample taken for sequencing was peripheral blood. The source is a woman older than 75 with active or convalescent COVID-19.

The chain recombines TRBV5-1 with TRBJ1-2; 7 bases align to TRBD1. Losses at the gene ends were 4 bases for V and 6 bases for J; bases not matched to a gene: 6. The CDR3 is made up of 13 amino acids. Germline V CDR1 and CDR2: SGHRS, YFSETQ. The CDR3 here is CASSPGQRDGYTF. Written as DNA, the CDR3 is TGCGCCAGCAGCCCGGGACAGAGGGATGGCTACACCTTC.

This clone came up a few times. In the same sample, other DNA sequences code for this CDR3. The chain recombines TRBV18 with TRBJ2-1, with no clear D. Trimming shortened V by 3 bases and J by 0 bases, and 9 bases separated the two germline ends. The germline V gene encodes CDR1 KGHSH and CDR2 LQKENI. CDR3 size: 15 residues. CDR3 region: CASSPGRSSYNEQFF. In DNA form, the CDR3 reads TGTGCCAGCTCACCCGGCCGGAGCTCCTACAATGAGCAGTTCTTC. Complete variable domain (other parts from reference TRBV18 and TRBJ2-1): NAGVMQNPRHLVRRRGQEARLRCSPMKGHSHVYWYRQLPEEGLKFMVYLQKENIIDESGMPKERFSAEFPKEGPSILRIQQVVRGDSAAYFCASSPGRSSYNEQFFGPGTRLTVL.

The chain has TRBV28 and TRBJ1-2; the D gene is possibly TRBD1 (6 bases). V lost 3 bases to trimming and J lost 7 bases, with 18 bases between them. The CDR3 totals 15 residues. Germline CDR1 reads MDHEN; CDR2 reads SYDVKM. CDR3 in amino acids: CASSLGWGRGSGYTF. CDR3 nucleotides: TGTGCCAGCAGTTTGGGCTGGGGCAGGGGATCTGGCTACACCTTC.

The rearrangement uses TRBV28 and TRBJ1-3; D gene ambiguous. Trimming stripped 6 bases from V and 2 bases from J, with 14 bases between. Germline loops: CDR1 MDHEN, CDR2 SYDVKM. CDR3 length: 15 amino acids. The CDR3 spells CASRGGLGAGNTIYF. CDR3 nucleotide sequence: TGTGCCAGCAGAGGTGGGTTAGGAGCTGGAAACACCATATATTTT.

The chain links TRBV7-8 to TRBJ1-1, with 7 bases identical to TRBD1. There are 13 residues in the CDR3. Unmatched junction bases numbered 5, after V lost 5 bases and J lost 5 bases. Germline V CDR1 and CDR2: SGHVS, FQNEAQ. Here the CDR3 reads CASSHGRGTEAFF. The CDR3 nucleotides are TGTGCCAGCAGCCACGGCAGGGGGACTGAAGCTTTCTTT.

This clone was detected only once. The chain joins TRBV2 to TRBJ2-7, with TRBD2 identical over 11 bases. Looked up from germline, CDR1 is SNHLY and CDR2 is FYNNEI. The ends lost 3 bases at V and 4 bases at J; junction bases unmatched: 17. There are 19 residues in the CDR3. The CDR3 protein is CASSDRLPGLAAYIYEQYF. The CDR3, as DNA: TGTGCCAGCAGTGACCGACTTCCGGGACTAGCGGCCTATATTTACGAGCAGTACTTC.

This sequence joins TRBV2 and TRBJ2-5; the match to TRBD2 covers 7 bases. The J segment lost 5 bases and the V segment lost 7 bases, leaving 7 bases of the junction unmatched. This CDR3 is 13 amino acids long. CDR1 and CDR2 from the germline V gene are SNHLY and FYNNEI. The CDR3 loop reads CASTALARETQYF. The CDR3 DNA sequence: TGTGCCAGCACAGCACTAGCGCGGGAGACCCAGTACTTC.

The V gene is TRBV27, the J gene TRBJ2-7, with TRBD2 identical over 7 bases. The CDR3 runs 14 residues. Trimming removed 2 bases from V and 3 bases from J; junction bases left unmatched: 4. CDR1 MNHEY and CDR2 SMNVEV come from the germline V gene (reference sequence). The CDR3 DNA is TGTGCCAGCAGTTTAAGCGGGGTAGTCTACGAGCAGTACTTC. This translates into CASSLSGVVYEQYF.

The chain links TRBV10-3 to TRBJ2-3, with 16 positions matching TRBD2. Per germline, CDR1 ENHRY and CDR2 SYGVKD. J gave up 6 bases and V 2 bases, and 8 bases lay outside the gene matches. This CDR3 has 18 residues. In DNA, the CDR3 is TGTGCCATCAGTGAGGATGGGACTAGCGGGAGGGCCAGGGATACGCAGTATTTT. Protein: CAISEDGTSGRARDTQYF.

The chain carries TRBV6-6 and TRBJ2-7; weak D call: TRBD1 (5 bases). This CDR3 spans 15 amino acids. V dropped 0 bases and J dropped 7 bases, with 16 bases sitting between them. The germline V gene encodes CDR1 MNHNY and CDR2 SVGAGI (reference sequence). The DNA for the CDR3 is TGTGCCAGCAGTTACTCGATGGGTGGAAGGGGAGAGCAGTACTTC. Its translation: CASSYSMGGRGEQYF.

The chain is built from TRBV27 and TRBJ1-6; the D is unclear. V was trimmed by 5 bases and J by 4 bases, leaving 15 bases between them. The CDR3 sequence is 16 residues long. Germline lookup yields CDR1 MNHEY and CDR2 SMNVEV (reference sequence). CDR3 in amino acids: CASSATRAPYNSPLHF. The CDR3 DNA follows: TGTGCCAGCAGTGCTACCCGCGCCCCGTATAATTCACCCCTCCACTTT.

This clone was seen many times. The chain uses TRBV18 and TRBJ1-3, with no clear D. Germline V gene data show CDR1 as KGHSH and CDR2 as LQKENI. V was shortened by 3 bases and J by 4 bases, with 7 bases between the two germline ends. The CDR3 covers 13 residues. The CDR3 here is CASSPYYGNTIYF. The CDR3 DNA sequence: TGTGCCAGCTCACCGTACTACGGAAACACCATATATTTT.

This clone was seen only a few times. This chain uses TRBV25-1 with TRBJ1-1; weak D call: TRBD1 (5 bases). Trimming stripped 3 bases from V and 0 bases from J, with 11 bases between. Germline CDR1 reads MGHDK; CDR2 reads SYGVNS. The CDR3 spans 15 residues. CDR3 amino acids: CASSDGALMNTEAFF. Written as DNA, the CDR3 is TGTGCCAGCAGTGATGGGGCGCTCATGAACACTGAAGCTTTCTTT.

This chain links TRBV28 with TRBJ2-3; D unclear. Germline lookup yields CDR1 MDHEN and CDR2 SYDVKM. The CDR3 totals 15 residues. The V gene lost 3 bases and the J gene lost 2 bases, with 12 bases spanning the gap. The CDR3 DNA follows: TGTGCCAGCAGTTTGGCAGATCGAATCACAGATACGCAGTATTTT. It specifies CASSLADRITDTQYF.

The genes are TRBV11-1 and TRBJ2-3, with 11 bases identical to TRBD2. Trimming cost V 5 bases and J 2 bases; bases outside gene matches: 6. Germline assignment: CDR1 SGHAT and CDR2 FQDESV (reference sequence). The CDR3 runs 16 residues. The CDR3, as DNA: TGTGCCAGCAGCCGTAATAGCGGGGGGGCCACAGATACGCAGTATTTT. Translated: CASSRNSGGATDTQYF.

The V and J genes are TRBV25-1 and TRBJ2-1; D is possibly TRBD2 (6 bases). Germline loops: CDR1 MGHDK, CDR2 SYGVNS. Trimming cost V 4 bases and J 4 bases, with 20 bases left between them. This CDR3 has 17 amino acids. DNA of the CDR3: TGTGCCAGCAGTGCAGGGACTCCTCTAGAAGCTTACAATGAGCAGTTCTTC. Protein: CASSAGTPLEAYNEQFF.

This clone occurred a few times. The V gene is TRBV27, the J gene TRBJ1-5, with no clear D. The V end lost 5 bases, the J end lost 4 bases, and 24 bases lay between the germline ends. The CDR3 is 18 residues long. Germline values: CDR1 MNHEY, CDR2 SMNVEV (reference sequence). CDR3 sequence (DNA): TGTGCCAGCAGTCCTGGGCCAGGCTGGCAATATTGGAATCAGCCCCAGCATTTT. It yields the protein CASSPGPGWQYWNQPQHF.

CDR3 region: CASSLLAGAGANVLTF. The DNA for the CDR3 is TGCGCCAGCAGCTTGCTAGCGGGAGCTGGGGCCAACGTCCTGACTTTC. The chain is built from TRBV5-1 and TRBJ2-6; TRBD2 agrees at 10 bases. CDR1 and CDR2 (germline): SGHRS, YFSETQ. V lost 1 base and J lost 2; bases outside the gene matches: 0. This CDR3 contains 16 residues.

The V call is TRBV12-3 or TRBV12-4, the J call TRBJ1-3; possible D gene TRBD1, 6 bases. The CDR3 has 13 amino acids. Deletions cut 7 bases from V and 6 bases from J, with 13 bases between. The CDR3: CASIARDKNTIYF. CDR3 nucleotides: TGTGCCAGCATCGCCCGGGACAAAAACACCATATATTTT.

V is TRBV27 and J is TRBJ2-3, with 7 bases matching TRBD1. J lost 1 base, V lost 5 bases, and 6 bases had no gene match. The CDR3 covers 15 residues. Germline V gene data show CDR1 as MNHEY and CDR2 as SMNVEV (reference sequence). CDR3 region: CASSPLTGGTDTQYF. DNA for the CDR3: TGTGCCAGCAGTCCCCTCACAGGGGGCACAGATACGCAGTATTTT.

V and J are TRBV5-1 and TRBJ2-3; TRBD2 matches at 13 bases. The ends lost 4 bases at V and 4 bases at J; junction bases unmatched: 9. There are 17 residues in the CDR3. Germline loops: CDR1 SGHRS, CDR2 YFSETQ. CDR3 in DNA: TGCGCCAGCAGCGGCGGACTAGCGGGAGCTTTCCCAGATACGCAGTATTTT. Protein product: CASSGGLAGAFPDTQYF.

This clone was observed a single time. Here the CDR3 reads CASSQVEYSNQPQHF. The DNA of the CDR3 is TGCGCCAGCAGCCAAGTTGAGTATAGCAATCAGCCCCAGCATTTT. The chain couples TRBV4-1 to TRBJ1-5; D is ambiguous. The germline V gene encodes CDR1 MGHRA and CDR2 YSYEKL. V gave up 1 base and J gave up 0 bases, with 7 bases separating them. CDR3 length equals 15 residues.

This clone showed up just once. The V call is TRBV10-3, the J call TRBJ1-6; perhaps TRBD1 as D (6 bases). Germline V gene sequence: CDR1 ENHRY, CDR2 SYGVKD. CDR3 length: 13 residues. V was trimmed by 6 bases and J by 9 bases, leaving 12 bases between them. The CDR3 nucleotides are TGTGCCATCAGGACAGGACAGAGTTCACCCCTCCACTTT. Protein product: CAIRTGQSSPLHF.

The rearrangement joins TRBV2 to TRBJ1-4, with 8 bases aligning to TRBD1. Germline V gives CDR1 SNHLY, CDR2 FYNNEI. The CDR3 contains 14 residues. V trimming: 5 bases; J trimming: 8 bases; junction bases outside the gene matches: 7. CDR3 in DNA: TGTGCCAGCAGTCCCCAGGGGGCCCAGGAAAAACTGTTTTTT. This sequence encodes CASSPQGAQEKLFF.

This chain uses TRBV10-3 with TRBJ2-5; possibly TRBD1 for D (5 bases). Germline V gives CDR1 ENHRY, CDR2 SYGVKD. The CDR3 covers 13 residues. V was shortened by 6 bases and J by 0 bases, with 8 bases between the two germline ends. In DNA, the CDR3 is TGTGCCATCAGAATAGGGGACCAAGAGACCCAGTACTTC. It encodes CAIRIGDQETQYF.

J is TRBJ1-5 and V is TRBV20-1; 7 bases fit TRBD1. V gave up 3 bases and J gave up 1 base; unmatched junction bases: 3. This CDR3 comprises 14 residues. Germline loops: CDR1 DFQATT, CDR2 SNEGSKA (reference sequence). CDR3 DNA: TGCAGTGCTAGTAGGGACAGCAGCAATCAGCCCCAGCATTTT. Translating it yields CSASRDSSNQPQHF.

V usage is TRBV3-1 (or the pseudogene TRBV3-2) and J usage is TRBJ1-2; tentative D call: TRBD1 (5 bases). Trimming shortened V by 0 bases and J by 8 bases, and 10 bases separated the two germline ends. CDR1 is LGHDT and CDR2 is YNNKEL in the germline V gene (reference sequence). The CDR3 runs to 13 residues. The CDR3 sequence is CASSQEVRTGYTF. The DNA of the CDR3 is TGTGCCAGCAGCCAAGAGGTCCGGACAGGCTACACCTTC.

J is TRBJ2-7 and V is TRBV5-1; TRBD1 might be the D (7 bases). The CDR3 has 13 residues. Between the trimmed V and J ends, which lost 3 bases and 5 bases, there was a span of 12 bases. Germline V gene lookup returns CDR1 SGHRS and CDR2 YFSETQ. The CDR3 sequence: CASSYIRGDEQYF. The CDR3 nucleotides are TGCGCCAGCAGCTATATCAGGGGGGACGAGCAGTACTTC.

J is TRBJ1-5 and V is TRBV19; 7 nucleotides align to TRBD1. The CDR3 spans 13 residues. Germline CDR1 reads LNHDA; CDR2 reads SQIVND (reference sequence). V shed 6 bases, J shed 6 bases, and the junction held 5 bases outside the gene matches. The CDR3 spells CASRRGQGQPQHF. The CDR3 DNA is TGTGCCAGTAGAAGGGGGCAGGGTCAGCCCCAGCATTTT.

The rearrangement uses TRBV4-2 and TRBJ1-2, with D possibly TRBD1 on 6 matching bases. The CDR3 contains 14 residues. Germline lookup yields CDR1 LGHNA and CDR2 YNFKEQ. The ends were cut back, 1 base at V and 3 bases at J, with 9 bases in the middle. CDR3 nucleotide sequence: TGTGCCAGCAGCCAAGGAGGGGGTGACTATGGCTACACCTTC. Protein product: CASSQGGGDYGYTF.

The rearrangement links TRBV5-1 to TRBJ2-7; 10 bases align to TRBD1. The CDR3 runs to 14 residues. Germline V gene lookup returns CDR1 SGHRS and CDR2 YFSETQ. J was trimmed by 7 bases and V by 4 bases; bases with no gene match: 8. The CDR3 nucleotides read TGCGCCAGCAGCGGCCGGGACAGGGGTGGGGAGCAGTACTTC. It encodes CASSGRDRGGEQYF.

The V gene is TRBV5-1, the J gene TRBJ1-1; no clear D gene. Germline-derived CDR1 and CDR2 are SGHRS and YFSETQ. Trimming took off 6 bases at V and 5 bases at J, with 20 bases between the two ends. The CDR3 sequence is 15 residues long. The CDR3 DNA is TGCGCCAGCAACCTCGGCCATCAGGCCTGGACTGAAGCTTTCTTT. It yields the protein CASNLGHQAWTEAFF.